These T cell receptor beta chains were read from a single sample in a study of OX40 agonist ivuxolimab in advanced cancers. The table came from immunoSEQ multiplex PCR; TCRdb's copy has only in-frame clones and leaves some out. Altogether about 58,000 clones are present, about 88% being singletons, with the ten largest covering 0.76%. Here the sequenced sample was CD4+ or CD8+ T cells sorted from blood, taken in a trial of the OX40 agonist ivuxolimab. The receptors originated from an adult with an advanced solid tumor such as melanoma, head and neck, liver or kidney cancer. CDR3s include the opening cysteine and the closing phenylalanine or tryptophan. D genes are given only for firm matches. A row's size may be missing; if present it is once, few, many or a size class.

V	D	J	size	length	DNA	CDR3
TRBV7-2	.	TRBJ2-3	.	12	TGTGCCAGCAGCTTCCCCGGGCGAACGCAGTATTTT	CASSFPGRTQYF
TRBV6-5	.	TRBJ2-1	.	13	TGTGCCAGCTACGTTGGTAGCGGTAATGAGCAGTTCTTC	CASYVGSGNEQFF
TRBV10-3	TRBD2	TRBJ2-5	.	19	TGTGCCATCAGTGAGTCGGAGAGCGGGAGGCCTCCTCGATTGAGGACCCAGTACTTC	CAISESESGRPPRLRTQYF
TRBV5-5	TRBD1	TRBJ1-5	.	15	TGTGCCAGCAGCTTGCGACAGGGAAGTAATCAGCCCCAGCATTTT	CASSLRQGSNQPQHF
TRBV28	.	TRBJ1-4	once	13	TGTGCCAGCAGTCCACCCGGACGAGAAAAACTGTTTTTT	CASSPPGREKLFF
TRBV18	.	TRBJ2-2	.	14	TGTGCCAGCTCATGGGCGGAGTCCACCCGGGAGCTGTTTTTT	CASSWAESTRELFF
TRBV9	TRBD2	TRBJ2-1	.	16	TGTGCCAGCAGCCTGGCAGCGGGAGGGAGGGATAATGAGCAGTTCTTC	CASSLAAGGRDNEQFF
TRBV18	TRBD1	TRBJ1-5	.	14	TGTGCCAGCTCACCGGGGGGACAGAATCAGCCCCAGCATTTT	CASSPGGQNQPQHF
TRBV4-2	.	TRBJ1-2	.	17	TGTGCCAGCAGCCAACCTACCCGGACCACCCGGGACTATGGCTACACCTTC	CASSQPTRTTRDYGYTF
TRBV27	TRBD2	TRBJ2-7	few	15	TGTGCCAGCAGTTTATTCAGCGGGAGAGATAACGAGCAGTACTTC	CASSLFSGRDNEQYF
TRBV15	.	TRBJ2-2	.	15	TGTGCCACCAGCAACTTGGGAAGAAACACCGGGGAGCTGTTTTTT	CATSNLGRNTGELFF
TRBV4-1	TRBD1	TRBJ2-1	.	15	TGCGCCAGCAGCCATGGACAGGGGGACCACAATGAGCAGTTCTTC	CASSHGQGDHNEQFF
TRBV7-2	.	TRBJ2-1	.	14	TGTGCCAGCAGCCCCCTTCGAGGTTACAATGAGCAGTTCTTC	CASSPLRGYNEQFF
TRBV20-1	.	TRBJ2-1	.	11	TGCAGTGCTTCTCAGTACAATGAGCAGTTCTTC	CSASQYNEQFF
TRBV9	TRBD2	TRBJ2-7	.	15	TGTGCCAGCAGCGGGGGACTAGCGGGGGTCTACGAGCAGTACTTC	CASSGGLAGVYEQYF
TRBV7-8	.	TRBJ2-7	.	16	TGTGCCAGCAGCCTAAGACAGGCCCAGAGCTCCTACGAGCAGTACTTC	CASSLRQAQSSYEQYF
TRBV5-1	.	TRBJ1-4	.	14	TGCGCCAGCAGCTTGGGGAAAGGGAATGAAAAACTGTTTTTT	CASSLGKGNEKLFF
TRBV25-1	TRBD1	TRBJ1-1	.	13	TGTGCCAGCAGCTCAACAGGGGCGACTGAAGCTTTCTTT	CASSSTGATEAFF
TRBV28	.	TRBJ1-1	.	13	TGTGCCAGCACCTATCAGGGGAACACTGAAGCTTTCTTT	CASTYQGNTEAFF
TRBV5-8	TRBD1	TRBJ1-2	.	15	TGTGCCAGCAGCTCTTATAGACAGGGCAGCTATGGCTACACCTTC	CASSSYRQGSYGYTF
TRBV14	.	TRBJ2-6	.	15	TGTGCCAGCAGCCAAAGGATCTCTGGGGCCAACGTCCTGACTTTC	CASSQRISGANVLTF
TRBV18	.	TRBJ2-7	.	13	TGTGCCAGCTCACCACGACTAAACCACGAGCAGTACTTC	CASSPRLNHEQYF
TRBV19	TRBD1	TRBJ1-5	.	15	TGTGCCAGTAGCTCCGGACAGGTTAGCAATCAGCCCCAGCATTTT	CASSSGQVSNQPQHF
TRBV9	TRBD2	TRBJ2-7	.	16	TGTGCCAGCAGCGTAGGGGGGACTAGCGGGAGTCGCGAGCAGTACTTC	CASSVGGTSGSREQYF
TRBV6-1	.	TRBJ1-2	.	13	TGTGCCAGCAAATTGGGCCCCTCTTGGGGCTACACCTTC	CASKLGPSWGYTF
TRBV7-2	.	TRBJ2-7	.	15	TGTGCCAGCAGCCCTGAGGGCGGGACAGCCTACGAGCAGTACTTC	CASSPEGGTAYEQYF
TRBV2	.	TRBJ2-7	.	14	TGTGCCAGCAGTGACTCAGATATCTCCTACGAGCAGTACTTC	CASSDSDISYEQYF
TRBV28	TRBD2	TRBJ2-3	.	16	TGTGCCAGCAGTTCTAATAGCGGGAGGGCCGGAGCTACGCAGTATTTT	CASSSNSGRAGATQYF
TRBV30	TRBD2	TRBJ2-5	few	14	TGTGCCTGGTCAGCGGGAGCCTCCCAAGAGACCCAGTACTTC	CAWSAGASQETQYF
TRBV19	TRBD1	TRBJ2-7	.	15	TGTGCCAGTAGTCCCCAGGGGACAGACGTCTACGAGCAGTACTTC	CASSPQGTDVYEQYF
TRBV18	.	TRBJ1-6	.	16	TGTGCCAGCTCACCACTTTCCGGGAGGGAAAATTCACCCCTCCACTTT	CASSPLSGRENSPLHF
TRBV5-6	.	TRBJ2-7	.	16	TGTGCCAGCAGCTTGGCCGTTTTGCAGGGAACCTACGAGCAGTACTTC	CASSLAVLQGTYEQYF
TRBV7-2	.	TRBJ1-1	.	14	TGTGCCAGCAGCTGGGAGACAGCGAACACTGAAGCTTTCTTT	CASSWETANTEAFF
TRBV7-8	.	TRBJ2-5	.	13	TGTGCCAGCAGCTTCCGTTTATCGGAGACCCAGTACTTC	CASSFRLSETQYF
TRBV7-9	TRBD2	TRBJ2-3	.	16	TGTGCCAGCAGCCCAACTACTAGCGCCAGCACAGATACGCAGTATTTT	CASSPTTSASTDTQYF
TRBV5-1	TRBD2	TRBJ2-7	.	17	TGCGCCAGCAGCTTGGATCTTAGCGGGAGGGCCGGCGGCGAGCAGTACTTC	CASSLDLSGRAGGEQYF
TRBV4-2	.	TRBJ2-1	.	15	TGTGCAGCAAAGGGCGGCAGGGGCACCTACAATGAGCAGTTCTTC	CAAKGGRGTYNEQFF
TRBV14	TRBD1	TRBJ1-2	.	19	TGTGCCAGCAGCCTAGTCCCGGGACAGGCGGCGCTCTCGGCAGGGGGCTACACCTTC	CASSLVPGQAALSAGGYTF
TRBV7-8	.	TRBJ2-7	.	14	TGTGCCAGCAGCTCGAGTGGGCAATCCTACGAGCAGTACTTC	CASSSSGQSYEQYF
TRBV14	.	TRBJ2-2	once	12	TGTGCCAGCAGCTTTGAAGGGGGGGAGCTGTTTTTT	CASSFEGGELFF
TRBV5-1	.	TRBJ2-3	.	15	TGCGCCAGCAGCTCATACCGGGGGAGCGCAGATACGCAGTATTTT	CASSSYRGSADTQYF
TRBV5-4	.	TRBJ2-7	.	15	TGTGCCAGCAGCCCGGATCCTGGCGAGGCCTACGAGCAGTACTTC	CASSPDPGEAYEQYF
TRBV7-9	TRBD1	TRBJ1-1	.	13	TGTGCCAGCAGCAAAGGGGGCGGCACTGAAGCTTTCTTT	CASSKGGGTEAFF
TRBV15	.	TRBJ2-7	few	14	TGTGCCACCAGCAGATCGGGACCGTCCTACGAGCAGTACTTC	CATSRSGPSYEQYF